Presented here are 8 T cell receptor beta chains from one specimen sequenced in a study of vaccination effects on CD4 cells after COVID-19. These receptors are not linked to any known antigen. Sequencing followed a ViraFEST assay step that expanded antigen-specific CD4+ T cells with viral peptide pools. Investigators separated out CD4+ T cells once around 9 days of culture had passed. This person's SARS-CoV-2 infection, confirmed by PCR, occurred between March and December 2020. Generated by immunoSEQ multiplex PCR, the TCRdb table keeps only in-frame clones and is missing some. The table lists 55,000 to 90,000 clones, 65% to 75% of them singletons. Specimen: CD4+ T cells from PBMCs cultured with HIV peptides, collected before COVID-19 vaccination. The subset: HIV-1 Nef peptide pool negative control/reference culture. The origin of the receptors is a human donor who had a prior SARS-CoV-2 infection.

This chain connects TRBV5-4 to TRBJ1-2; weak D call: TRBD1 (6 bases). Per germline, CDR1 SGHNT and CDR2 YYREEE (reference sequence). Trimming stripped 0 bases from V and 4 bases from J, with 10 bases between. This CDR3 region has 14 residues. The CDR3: CASSLEGGGYGYTF. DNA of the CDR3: TGTGCCAGCAGCTTGGAGGGGGGTGGCTATGGCTACACCTTC.

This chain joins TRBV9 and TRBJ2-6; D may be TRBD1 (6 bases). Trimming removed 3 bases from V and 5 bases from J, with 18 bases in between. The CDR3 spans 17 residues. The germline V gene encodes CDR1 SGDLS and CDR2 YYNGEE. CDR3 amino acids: CASSGLTQGLRANVLTF. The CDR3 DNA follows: TGTGCCAGCAGCGGATTAACCCAGGGGCTCAGGGCCAACGTCCTGACTTTC. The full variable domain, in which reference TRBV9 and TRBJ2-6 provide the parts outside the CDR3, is DSGVTQTPKHLITATGQRVTLRCSPRSGDLSVYWYQQSLDQGLQFLIQYYNGEERAKGNILERFSAQQFPDLHSELNLSSLELGDSALYFCASSGLTQGLRANVLTFGAGSRLTVL.

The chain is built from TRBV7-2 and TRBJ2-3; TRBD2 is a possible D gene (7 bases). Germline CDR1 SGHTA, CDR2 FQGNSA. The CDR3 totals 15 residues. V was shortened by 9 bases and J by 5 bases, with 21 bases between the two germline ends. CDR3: CASRRGGLPGDTQYF. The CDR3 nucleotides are TGTGCCAGTCGCCGCGGGGGCCTCCCTGGAGATACGCAGTATTTT. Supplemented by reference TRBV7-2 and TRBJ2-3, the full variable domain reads GAGVSQSPSNKVTEKGKDVELRCDPISGHTALYWYRQSLGQGLEFLIYFQGNSAPDKSGLPSDRFSAERTGGSVSTLTIQRTQQEDSAVYLCASRRGGLPGDTQYFGPGTRLTVL.

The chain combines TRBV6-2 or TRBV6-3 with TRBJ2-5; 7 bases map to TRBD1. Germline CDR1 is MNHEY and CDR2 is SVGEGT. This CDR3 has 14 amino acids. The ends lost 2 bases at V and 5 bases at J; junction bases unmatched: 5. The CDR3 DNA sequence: TGTGCCAGCAGTTACCCGGACAGGCGGGAGACCCAGTACTTC. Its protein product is CASSYPDRRETQYF.

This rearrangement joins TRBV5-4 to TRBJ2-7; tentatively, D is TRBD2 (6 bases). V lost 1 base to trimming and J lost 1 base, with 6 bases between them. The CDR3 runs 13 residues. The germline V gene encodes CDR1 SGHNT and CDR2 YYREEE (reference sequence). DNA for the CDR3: TGTGCCAGCAGCTTGCGGGGGTCCTACGAGCAGTACTTC. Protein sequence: CASSLRGSYEQYF.

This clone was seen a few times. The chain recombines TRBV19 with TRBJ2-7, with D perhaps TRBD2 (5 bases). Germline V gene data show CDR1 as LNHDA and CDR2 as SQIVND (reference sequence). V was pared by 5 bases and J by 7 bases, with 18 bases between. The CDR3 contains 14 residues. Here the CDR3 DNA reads TGTGCCAGTAGTTCCACCCTAGGTTCGGGGGAGCAGTACTTC. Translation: CASSSTLGSGEQYF.

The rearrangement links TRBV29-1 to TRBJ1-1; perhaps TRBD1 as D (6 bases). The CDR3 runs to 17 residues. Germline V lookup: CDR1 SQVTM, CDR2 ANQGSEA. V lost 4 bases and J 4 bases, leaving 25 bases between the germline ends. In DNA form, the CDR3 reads TGCAGCGTTGCCGGGACACTTATCACCCAGCCGGGCACTGAAGCTTTCTTT. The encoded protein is CSVAGTLITQPGTEAFF.

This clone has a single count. For the CDR3, the DNA is TGTGCCAGCAGCCAAGAATTACAGACCTACGAGCAGTACTTC. As protein: CASSQELQTYEQYF. The chain employs TRBV4-2 and TRBJ2-7; no clear D gene. V lost 0 bases to trimming and J lost 2 bases, with 8 bases between them. Looked up from germline, CDR1 is LGHNA and CDR2 is YNFKEQ. The CDR3 runs 14 residues.